The 16 T cell receptor beta chains listed next were all sequenced from one sample in a study of long-term antiretroviral therapy in people with HIV. An immunoSEQ assay, version v3.0, was performed at survey level. TCRdb keeps only in-frame clones here, not all; method: immunoSEQ multiplex PCR. The sample has 17,000 or so clones, around four fifths seen once; the top ten hold over 12%. Sequenced material: unsorted PBMCs, taken less than 2.2 years before starting antiretroviral therapy. Source of these receptors: a man between 25 and 39 years old with HIV.

The chain couples TRBV4-3 to TRBJ2-6; TRBD2 agrees at 8 bases. The CDR3 loop spans 16 amino acids. The V gene's germline CDR1 is LGHNA and CDR2 YSLEER. V dropped 2 bases and J dropped 2; count of bases not matched to a gene: 2. CDR3 amino acids: CASSQNSGTGANVLTF. For the CDR3, the DNA is TGCGCCAGCAGCCAAAATAGCGGGACTGGGGCCAACGTCCTGACTTTC.

In its sample, this clone was seen a few times. The chain combines TRBV7-9 with TRBJ1-6, with a tentative D call TRBD1 (6 bases). Germline V gene sequence: CDR1 SEHNR, CDR2 FQNEAQ (reference sequence). The CDR3 loop spans 16 amino acids. V shed 5 bases and J shed 10 bases, with 21 bases lying between them. The CDR3 here is CASSPWEGELGSPLHF. The CDR3 DNA is TGTGCCAGCAGCCCGTGGGAGGGGGAACTTGGATCACCCCTCCACTTT. Full variable domain (rest looked up from reference TRBV7-9 and TRBJ1-6): DTGVSQNPRHKITKRGQNVTFRCDPISEHNRLYWYRQTLGQGPEFLTYFQNEAQLEKSRLLSDRFSAERPKGSFSTLEIQRTEQGDSAMYLCASSPWEGELGSPLHFGNGTRLTVT.

The chain carries TRBV28 and TRBJ2-2; 8 positions match TRBD2. In germline, CDR1 is MDHEN, CDR2 SYDVKM. Germline trimming cut 5 bases from V and 6 bases from J; bases unmatched to any gene: 11. This CDR3 spans 16 amino acids. Here the CDR3 reads CASSLDGTSIAGELFF. CDR3 bases: TGTGCCAGCAGTCTGGATGGGACTAGTATCGCCGGGGAGCTGTTTTTT.

The V call is TRBV5-1, the J call TRBJ2-1; D unresolved. Germline CDR1 SGHRS, CDR2 YFSETQ. V was shortened by 3 bases and J by 4 bases, with 8 bases between the two germline ends. The CDR3 runs to 13 residues. As DNA, the CDR3 is TGCGCCAGCAGCTCCGAATTGTACAATGAGCAGTTCTTC. Translation: CASSSELYNEQFF.

The V call is TRBV30, the J call TRBJ1-1, with unresolved D. Germline V gene data show CDR1 as GTSNPN and CDR2 as SVGIG (reference sequence). CDR3 length equals 13 residues. V lost 4 bases and J lost 5, with 14 bases in between. This chain's CDR3 is CAWITWVETEAFF. The DNA of the CDR3 is TGTGCCTGGATAACTTGGGTCGAGACTGAAGCTTTCTTT.

This sequence joins TRBV4-2 and TRBJ2-7; D is unresolved. CDR1 and CDR2 (germline): LGHNA, YNFKEQ. V was shortened by 4 bases and J by 2 bases, with 15 bases between the two germline ends. The CDR3 runs 15 residues. Here the CDR3 DNA reads TGTGCCAGCAGCCCAACCAAACCTCGACCCTACGAGCAGTACTTC. It is translated as CASSPTKPRPYEQYF.

J is TRBJ1-6 and V is TRBV5-8; 9 nucleotides match TRBD1. The V segment lost 4 bases and the J segment 5 bases; nucleotides outside the gene matches: 4. Germline-derived CDR1 and CDR2 are SGHTS and YDEGEE. The CDR3 totals 15 residues. This CDR3 is CASSTRDRDNSPLHF. In nucleotides, the CDR3 is TGTGCCAGCAGCACACGGGACAGGGATAATTCACCCCTCCACTTT.

The chain uses TRBV6-1 and TRBJ2-2; D perhaps matches TRBD2 (7 bases). Per the germline V gene, CDR1 is MNHNS and CDR2 is SASEGT. The CDR3 spans 18 residues. V shed 3 bases and J shed 4 bases, with 21 bases lying between them. The CDR3 coding sequence is TGTGCCAGCAGTGACACCCCTGGAGGGGGGGATGGCACCGGGGAGCTGTTTTTT. It codes for CASSDTPGGGDGTGELFF.

The chain carries TRBV18 and TRBJ2-7, with 7 bases aligning to TRBD1. The CDR3 loop spans 14 amino acids. Per the germline V gene, CDR1 is KGHSH and CDR2 is LQKENI. Germline trimming cut 4 bases from V and 3 bases from J; bases unmatched to any gene: 6. CDR3 coding DNA: TGTGCCAGCTCACATACCGGGACAGACTACGAGCAGTACTTC. Its translation: CASSHTGTDYEQYF.

V gene TRBV21-1 combines with J gene TRBJ2-5. TRBV21-1 is reported as a pseudogene. The CDR3 has 16 residues. The CDR3 loop is CASSKVKRRGMETQYF. The CDR3, as DNA: TGTGCCAGCAGCAAAGTGAAGAGACGTGGGATGGAGACCCAGTACTTC.

This clone turned up a few times. The chain joins TRBV5-6 to TRBJ2-2; D not certain. Trimming took off 6 bases at V and 3 bases at J, with 9 bases between the two ends. This CDR3 is 13 amino acids long. Per the germline V gene, CDR1 is SGHDT and CDR2 is YYEEEE. The CDR3 DNA reads TGTGCCAGCACCCCAGGAGACACCGGGGAGCTGTTTTTT. Protein product: CASTPGDTGELFF.

The chain links TRBV5-6 to TRBJ2-7; D remains unclear. CDR1 is SGHDT and CDR2 is YYEEEE in the germline V gene. The CDR3 has 15 residues. The V and J ends lost 2 bases and 2 bases respectively, with 14 bases between them. This chain's CDR3 is CASSLGDSLPYEQYF. The CDR3 nucleotides are TGTGCCAGCAGCTTAGGCGACTCTCTTCCCTACGAGCAGTACTTC. Filled out from reference TRBV5-6 and TRBJ2-7, the complete variable domain reads DAGVTQSPTHLIKTRGQQVTLRCSPKSGHDTVSWYQQALGQGPQFIFQYYEEEERQRGNFPDRFSGHQFPNYSSELNVNALLLGDSALYLCASSLGDSLPYEQYFGPGTRLTVT.

This chain uses TRBV29-1 with TRBJ2-5, with D unclear. Germline CDR1 SQVTM, CDR2 ANQGSEA. V was clipped by 5 bases and J by 2 bases, with 9 bases between them. This CDR3 contains 12 residues. The CDR3 loop reads CSVTSLQETQYF. The CDR3 nucleotides read TGCAGCGTTACCAGCCTACAAGAGACCCAGTACTTC.

This clone has just a few counts. V usage is TRBV4-1 and J usage is TRBJ2-7; weak D call: TRBD2 (5 bases). Trimming removed 5 bases at V and 3 bases at J, with 14 bases between. This CDR3 is 14 amino acids long. Germline V CDR1 and CDR2: MGHRA, YSYEKL. The CDR3 DNA reads as TGCGCCAGCAGCGCGGGCCATTCCCGCTACGAGCAGTACTTC. This sequence encodes CASSAGHSRYEQYF.

Here the CDR3 DNA reads TGTGCCAGCAGTTACTCAGGAAACCTCTACGAGCAGTACTTC. It translates to CASSYSGNLYEQYF. The gene calls are TRBV27 and TRBJ2-7; no firm D call. Germline V gene data show CDR1 as MNHEY and CDR2 as SMNVEV (reference sequence). The CDR3 runs to 14 residues. Trimming removed 4 bases at V and 3 bases at J, with 13 bases between.

The chain is built from TRBV6-6 and TRBJ2-7; a possible D gene is TRBD2 (6 bases). The germline V gene encodes CDR1 MNHNY and CDR2 SVGAGI (reference sequence). This CDR3 comprises 14 residues. Trimming shortened V by 4 bases and J by 0 bases, and 10 bases separated the two germline ends. CDR3 protein: CASSLRGISYEQYF. The CDR3 nucleotides are TGTGCCAGCAGTTTACGGGGGATCTCCTACGAGCAGTACTTC.